Listed below are T cell receptor beta chains from one sample, sequenced in a study of OX40 agonist ivuxolimab in advanced cancers. Repertoires were generated with immunoSEQ multiplex PCR, while TCRdb's copy carries only in-frame clones and drops some. The repertoire holds around 48,000 clones, with 70% to 85% as singletons. The sample in question was CD4+ or CD8+ T cells sorted from blood, obtained in a trial of the OX40 agonist ivuxolimab. The source is an adult with an advanced solid tumor such as melanoma, head and neck, liver or kidney cancer. Both conserved end residues are part of each CDR3. D genes are given only for firm matches. Rows may omit the clone size; those that give it use once, few, many or a size class.

d_call,j_call,v_call,clone_size,cdr3_nt,cdr3_aa
NA,TRBJ1-1,TRBV6-1,NA,TGTGCCAGCAGTGTCGTACCAGGACAGCTCAACACTGAAGCTTTCTTT,CASSVVPGQLNTEAFF
NA,TRBJ1-2,TRBV18,NA,TGTGCCAGCTCACCACCGAGGTGGGACGGACATCAAGATGGCTACACCTTC,CASSPPRWDGHQDGYTF
TRBD1,TRBJ1-1,TRBV5-6,NA,TGTGCCAGCAGTTTTGACAGGGACCTTGGGGCTTTCTTT,CASSFDRDLGAFF
NA,TRBJ1-2,TRBV7-2,NA,TGTGCCAGCAGCTTAGCTCCAGGGACATATGGCTACACCTTC,CASSLAPGTYGYTF
TRBD2,TRBJ2-1,TRBV5-4,NA,TGTGCCAGCAGCTTGAAGCGGCTAGCGGGGGTCCCCTACAATGAGCAGTTCTTC,CASSLKRLAGVPYNEQFF
NA,TRBJ1-2,TRBV5-4,NA,TGTGCCAGCAGCTTGGGGACCCAAATAAGCGGCTACACCTTC,CASSLGTQISGYTF
NA,TRBJ2-5,TRBV7-2,NA,TGTGCCAGCAGCTCAGGGGAGACCCAGTACTTC,CASSSGETQYF
NA,TRBJ2-5,TRBV5-1,NA,TGCGCCAGCAGCTTGGGGTTCGGGAATACCCAGTACTTC,CASSLGFGNTQYF
NA,TRBJ2-3,TRBV5-4,NA,TGTGCCAGCACCTCACGCACAGATACGCAGTATTTT,CASTSRTDTQYF
NA,TRBJ2-7,TRBV16,NA,TGTGCCAGCAGCCTTGGAGGGCGGCCCTCCTACGAGCAGTACTTC,CASSLGGRPSYEQYF
NA,TRBJ1-2,TRBV7-2,once,TGTGCCAGCAGCCCAATTCGGACCTATGGCTACACCTTC,CASSPIRTYGYTF
NA,TRBJ2-2,TRBV7-9,few,TGTGCCAGCAGCTTAGTATGGGGTTCCGGGGAGCTGTTTTTT,CASSLVWGSGELFF
NA,TRBJ2-7,TRBV7-2,few,TGTGCCAGCAGCTTACTCTACGAGCAGTACTTC,CASSLLYEQYF
TRBD1,TRBJ2-7,TRBV28,NA,TGTGCCAGCAGTTTAACAGGGGGGCGGACCTACGAGCAGTACTTC,CASSLTGGRTYEQYF
TRBD1,TRBJ2-1,TRBV5-1,once,TGCGCCAGCAGCTTGTTAGGGGGCGTCTACAATGAGCAGTTCTTC,CASSLLGGVYNEQFF
TRBD1,TRBJ2-5,TRBV4-3,NA,TGCGCCAGCAGCCTAACCGGGACAGGGACCGAAGAGACCCAGTACTTC,CASSLTGTGTEETQYF
NA,TRBJ2-3,TRBV5-4,NA,TGTGCCAGCAGCTTGGACTCGGGCCCAGATACGCAGTATTTT,CASSLDSGPDTQYF
NA,TRBJ2-3,TRBV5-5,NA,TGTGCCAGCAGCATCGGAGATACGCAGTATTTT,CASSIGDTQYF
TRBD1,TRBJ1-3,TRBV15,once,TGTGCCACCAGCAGGGGACAGGGATTATTCGGAAACACCATATATTTT,CATSRGQGLFGNTIYF
TRBD2,TRBJ2-1,TRBV19,NA,TGTGCCAGTAGTATAGATGGGTTAGCGGGACTCCTTAAGAGCTCCTACAATGAGCAGTTCTTC,CASSIDGLAGLLKSSYNEQFF
TRBD1,TRBJ2-7,TRBV30,NA,TGTGCCTGGAGCTCTCTGGGGACAGGCTTCGGCGAGCAGTACTTC,CAWSSLGTGFGEQYF
TRBD1,TRBJ1-5,TRBV7-3,NA,TGTGCCAGCAGCTTAAGGGACAGGGGGGAGAATCAGCCCCAGCATTTT,CASSLRDRGENQPQHF
TRBD1,TRBJ2-3,TRBV5-6,NA,TGTGCCAGCATCATTAAGGGACAGATCACAGATACGCAGTATTTT,CASIIKGQITDTQYF
NA,TRBJ1-2,TRBV6-7,NA,TGTGCCAGCAGTTACTCGAGGTCTCTCAGGGTCCCTTATGGCTACACCTTC,CASSYSRSLRVPYGYTF
NA,TRBJ1-2,TRBV14,NA,TGTGCCAGCAGCCAAGGAAGGGGCAGGAGCTATGGCTACACCTTC,CASSQGRGRSYGYTF
NA,TRBJ1-5,TRBV19,NA,TGTGCCAGTAGCCCGCCCGGGGGGCGAGGACAGCCCCAGCATTTT,CASSPPGGRGQPQHF
TRBD2,TRBJ2-1,TRBV7-2,NA,TGTGCCAGCAGCTCCCCGGCAAGCGGGGGGGCTAGGTACAATGAGCAGTTCTTC,CASSSPASGGARYNEQFF
NA,TRBJ1-5,TRBV5-1,NA,TGCGCCAGCAGCTTTGACGGGGTCAATCAGCCCCAGCATTTT,CASSFDGVNQPQHF
NA,TRBJ2-5,TRBV15,NA,TGTGCCACCAGCAAGCAGGGATACCAAGAGACCCAGTACTTC,CATSKQGYQETQYF
NA,TRBJ1-5,TRBV28,NA,TGTGCCAGCAGGCCTACACTTTATAGCAATCAGCCCCAGCATTTT,CASRPTLYSNQPQHF
NA,TRBJ1-1,TRBV25-1,NA,TGTGCCAGCTGCCAAACAGCGGGGACGGAGGACACTGAAGCTTTCTTT,CASCQTAGTEDTEAFF
NA,TRBJ1-3,TRBV27,few,TGTGCCAGCAGGACAGCCTCTGGAAACACCATATATTTT,CASRTASGNTIYF
NA,TRBJ2-7,TRBV10-2,NA,TGCGCCAGCAGTGCCCTCTTGGGCAGGGGCGGCGAGCAGTACTTC,CASSALLGRGGEQYF
NA,TRBJ1-2,TRBV27,few,TGTGCCAGCAGTCCCACGGAAGGGCTCGCCTATGGCTACACCTTC,CASSPTEGLAYGYTF
TRBD1,TRBJ2-7,TRBV29-1,NA,TGCAGCGTCGCAGCCACAGGGGCCCGCGAGCAGTACTTC,CSVAATGAREQYF
NA,TRBJ2-3,TRBV25-1,once,TGTGCCAGCAGTGATAGCGGCACAGATACGCAGTATTTT,CASSDSGTDTQYF
NA,TRBJ2-5,TRBV27,NA,TGTGCCAGCAGTTTATCTGTAGGGGGGGGGTTGACCCAGTACTTC,CASSLSVGGGLTQYF
NA,TRBJ2-5,TRBV18,NA,TGTGCCAGCTCAGGTCGAGGTTCCGGACTTCAAGAGACCCAGTACTTC,CASSGRGSGLQETQYF
TRBD1,TRBJ2-7,TRBV12-5,few,TGTGCTAGTGCTCAGGACAGGAACTACGAGCAGTACTTC,CASAQDRNYEQYF